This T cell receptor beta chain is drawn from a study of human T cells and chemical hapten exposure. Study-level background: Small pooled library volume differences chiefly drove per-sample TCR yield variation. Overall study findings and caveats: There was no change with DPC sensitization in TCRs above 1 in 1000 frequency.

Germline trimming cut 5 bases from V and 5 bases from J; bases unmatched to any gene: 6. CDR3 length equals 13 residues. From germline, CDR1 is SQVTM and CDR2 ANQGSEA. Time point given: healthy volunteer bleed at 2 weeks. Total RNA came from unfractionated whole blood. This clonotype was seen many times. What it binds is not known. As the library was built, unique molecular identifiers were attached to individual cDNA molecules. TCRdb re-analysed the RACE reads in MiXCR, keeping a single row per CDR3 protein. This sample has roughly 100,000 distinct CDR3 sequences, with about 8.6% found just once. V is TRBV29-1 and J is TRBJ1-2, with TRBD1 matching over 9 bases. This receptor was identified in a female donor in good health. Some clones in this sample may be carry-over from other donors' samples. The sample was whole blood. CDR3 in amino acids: CSVPGQGEYGYTF. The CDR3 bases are TGCAGCGTTCCGGGACAGGGAGAGTATGGCTACACCTTC.